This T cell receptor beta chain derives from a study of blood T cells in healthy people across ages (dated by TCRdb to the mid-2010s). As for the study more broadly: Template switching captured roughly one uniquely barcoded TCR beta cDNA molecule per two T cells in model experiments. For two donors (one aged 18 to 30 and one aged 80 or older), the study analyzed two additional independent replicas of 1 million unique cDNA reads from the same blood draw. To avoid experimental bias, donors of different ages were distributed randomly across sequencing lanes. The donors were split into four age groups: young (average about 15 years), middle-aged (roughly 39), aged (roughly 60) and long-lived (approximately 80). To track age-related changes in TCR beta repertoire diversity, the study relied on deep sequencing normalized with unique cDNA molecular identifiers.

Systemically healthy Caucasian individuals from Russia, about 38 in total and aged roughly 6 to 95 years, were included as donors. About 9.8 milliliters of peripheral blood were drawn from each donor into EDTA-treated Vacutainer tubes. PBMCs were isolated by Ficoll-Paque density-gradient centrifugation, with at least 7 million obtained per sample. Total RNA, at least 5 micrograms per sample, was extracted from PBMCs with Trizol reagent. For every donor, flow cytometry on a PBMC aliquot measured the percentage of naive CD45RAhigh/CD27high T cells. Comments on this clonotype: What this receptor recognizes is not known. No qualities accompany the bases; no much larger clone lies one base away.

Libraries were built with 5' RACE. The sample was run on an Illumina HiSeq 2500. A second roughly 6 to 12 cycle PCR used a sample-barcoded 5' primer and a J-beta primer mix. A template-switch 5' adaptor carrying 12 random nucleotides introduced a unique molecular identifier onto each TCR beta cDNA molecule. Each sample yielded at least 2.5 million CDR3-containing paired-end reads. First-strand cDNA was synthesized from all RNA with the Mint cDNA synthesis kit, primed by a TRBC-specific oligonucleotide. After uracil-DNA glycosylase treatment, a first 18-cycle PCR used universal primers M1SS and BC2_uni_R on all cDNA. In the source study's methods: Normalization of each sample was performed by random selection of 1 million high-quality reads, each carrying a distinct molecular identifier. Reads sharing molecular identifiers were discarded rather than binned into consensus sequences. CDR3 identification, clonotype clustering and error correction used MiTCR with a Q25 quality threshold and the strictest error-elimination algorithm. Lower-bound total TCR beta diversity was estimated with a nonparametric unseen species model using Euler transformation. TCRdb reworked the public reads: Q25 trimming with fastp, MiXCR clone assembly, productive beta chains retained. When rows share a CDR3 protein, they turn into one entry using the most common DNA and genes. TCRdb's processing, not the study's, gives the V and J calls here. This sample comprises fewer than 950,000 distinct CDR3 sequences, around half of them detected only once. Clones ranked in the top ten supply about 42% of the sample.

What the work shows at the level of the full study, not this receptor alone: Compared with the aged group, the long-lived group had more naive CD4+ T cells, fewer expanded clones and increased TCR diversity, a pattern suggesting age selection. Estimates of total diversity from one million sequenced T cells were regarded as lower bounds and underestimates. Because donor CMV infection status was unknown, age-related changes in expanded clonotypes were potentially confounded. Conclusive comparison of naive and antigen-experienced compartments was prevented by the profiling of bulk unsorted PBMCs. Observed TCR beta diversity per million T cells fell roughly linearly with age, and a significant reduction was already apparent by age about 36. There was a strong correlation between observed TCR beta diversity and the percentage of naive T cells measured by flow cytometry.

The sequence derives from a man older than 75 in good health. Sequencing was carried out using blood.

The base sequence is TGTGCCAGCAGCCAAGAGAGAGGTACCAAAGGGTATGGCTACACCTTC. This sequence encodes CASSQERGTKGYGYTF. The chain joins TRBV14 to TRBJ1-2, with an unclear D gene assignment. The germline V gene gives CDR1 as SGHDN and CDR2 as FVKESK. Relative to germline, V is 0 bases shorter and J is 5 bases shorter, with 16 bases between their ends. The CDR3, cysteine through phenylalanine, is 16 amino acids long. Only the CDR3 DNA stays, 48 bases, in frame from base 1.